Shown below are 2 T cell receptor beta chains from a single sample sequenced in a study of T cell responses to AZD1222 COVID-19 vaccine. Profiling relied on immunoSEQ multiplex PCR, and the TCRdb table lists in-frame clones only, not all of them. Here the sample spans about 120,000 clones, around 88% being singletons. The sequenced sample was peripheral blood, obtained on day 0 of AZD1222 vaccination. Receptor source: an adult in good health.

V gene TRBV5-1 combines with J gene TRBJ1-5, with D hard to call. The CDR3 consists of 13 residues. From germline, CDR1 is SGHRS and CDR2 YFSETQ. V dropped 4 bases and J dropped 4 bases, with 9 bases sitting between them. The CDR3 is CASSNGENQPQHF. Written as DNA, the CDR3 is TGCGCCAGCAGCAATGGAGAAAATCAGCCCCAGCATTTT.

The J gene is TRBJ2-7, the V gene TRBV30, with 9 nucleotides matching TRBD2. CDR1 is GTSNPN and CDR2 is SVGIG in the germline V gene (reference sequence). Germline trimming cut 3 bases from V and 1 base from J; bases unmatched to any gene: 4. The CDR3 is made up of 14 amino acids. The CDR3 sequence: CAWRRGGQSYEQYF. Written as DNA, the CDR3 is TGTGCCTGGAGGCGGGGGGGCCAATCCTACGAGCAGTACTTC.